The entry that follows covers one T cell receptor (beta chain) sequence. The data originate from a study of blood T cells in healthy people across ages. Unmatched junction bases numbered 11, after V lost 3 bases and J lost 7 bases. This CDR3 is built from 15 residues. Germline loops: CDR1 SGHRS, CDR2 YFSETQ. Using a J-beta primer mix together with a sample-barcoded 5' primer, a second PCR was run for roughly 6 to 12 cycles. TCRdb used MiXCR to reprocess the 5' RACE reads, holding one entry per CDR3 protein. The sample holds 550,000 to 650,000 distinct CDR3 sequences, over 25% seen once. Per individual sample, total RNA of at least 5.5 micrograms was extracted. A further study also used this sample, focusing on T cells of mothers and their children.

The chain has TRBV5-1 and TRBJ2-5; 8 bases fit TRBD2. The receptor's source is a boy between 2 and 10 years old in good health. The sample comprised blood. The CDR3 DNA reads TGCGCCAGCAGCTCAGGCCCGGGACTAGATGGGACCCAGTACTTC. This translates into CASSSGPGLDGTQYF.